The 26 T cell receptor beta chains listed next were all sequenced from one sample in a study of T-cell memory formation after mild COVID-19. TCRdb processed the 5' RACE reads anew with MiXCR; each CDR3 protein has one entry. This sample yields about 410,000 distinct CDR3 sequences, of which 23% are seen a single time; roughly 14% belongs to the top ten. The sequenced sample consisted of PBMCs or a T cell subset sorted from them (not recorded which). These receptors were taken from an adult woman who had mild COVID-19 (a few samples of this study predate the infection). Cell type and time point are not known.

The chain joins TRBV12-3 or TRBV12-4 to TRBJ2-3; weak D call: TRBD2 (5 bases). This CDR3 comprises 14 residues. The germline V and J ends were trimmed by 5 bases and 1 base, with 10 bases remaining between them. CDR3 in amino acids: CASSPGFRTDTQYF. The CDR3 DNA reads as TGTGCCAGCAGTCCGGGATTTCGCACAGATACGCAGTATTTT.

This clonotype turned up a few times. The chain links TRBV6-5 to TRBJ1-2; 9 positions agree with TRBD1. Unmatched junction bases numbered 14, after V lost 5 bases and J lost 4 bases. From germline, CDR1 is MNHEY and CDR2 SVGAGI. This CDR3 spans 17 amino acids. CDR3 DNA: TGTGCCAGCAGTACCACAGGGGGCGAGGGTCGGGGCTATGGCTACACCTTC. This encodes CASSTTGGEGRGYGYTF.

This clonotype was observed a handful of times. The chain links TRBV5-6 to TRBJ1-3; no clear D. Trimming removed 2 bases from V and 0 bases from J, with 15 bases in between. This CDR3 is built from 17 residues. Germline CDR1 and CDR2: SGHDT and YYEEEE. CDR3 residues: CASSLFAGATSGNTIYF. In nucleotides, the CDR3 is TGTGCCAGCAGCTTATTTGCGGGTGCCACCTCTGGAAACACCATATATTTT.

This clonotype was seen ten or more times. V gene TRBV20-1 combines with J gene TRBJ2-3, with D unresolved. V gave up 4 bases and J gave up 1 base, with 12 bases separating them. Germline CDR1 DFQATT, CDR2 SNEGSKA (reference sequence). CDR3 length equals 14 residues. The CDR3 DNA sequence: TGCAGTGCTATCCGGAGAAGCGGCACAGATACGCAGTATTTT. Translated: CSAIRRSGTDTQYF.

This clonotype has more than one count but fewer than ten. This sequence joins TRBV7-9 and TRBJ2-7; D ambiguous. The germline gives CDR1 SEHNR, CDR2 FQNEAQ (reference sequence). V lost 6 bases to trimming and J lost 6 bases, with 12 bases between them. This CDR3 contains 12 residues. DNA for the CDR3: TGTGCCAGCAGTCGCCCCCTCGGCGAGCAGTACTTC. It is translated as CASSRPLGEQYF.

This clonotype was picked up a small number of times. DNA of the CDR3: TGTGCCAGCAGCTTAACTAGCGGGGGCGGCACAGATACGCAGTATTTT. It codes for CASSLTSGGGTDTQYF. The chain joins TRBV7-3 to TRBJ2-3, with 9 positions matching TRBD2. CDR1 and CDR2 from the germline V gene are SGHTA and FQGTGA. V dropped 0 bases and J dropped 1; count of bases not matched to a gene: 2. The CDR3 runs to 16 residues.

V usage is TRBV6-1 and J usage is TRBJ2-3; a weak D match, TRBD2 (5 bases). The CDR3 runs 15 residues. Trimming stripped 6 bases from V and 0 bases from J, with 13 bases between. Germline V CDR1 and CDR2: MNHNS, SASEGT. CDR3 sequence (DNA): TGTGCCAGCAGCCAACCTCTAGCCAGCACAGATACGCAGTATTTT. Translated, it gives CASSQPLASTDTQYF.

The chain has TRBV11-3 and TRBJ2-7, with a weak D call TRBD2 (6 bases). The V gene lost 0 bases and the J gene lost 4 bases, with 7 bases spanning the gap. Looked up from germline, CDR1 is SGHNT and CDR2 is YENEEA. There are 13 residues in the CDR3. The CDR3 sequence is CASSLEGLYEQYF. In nucleotides, the CDR3 is TGTGCCAGCAGCTTAGAGGGACTTTACGAGCAGTACTTC. Complete variable domain (other parts from reference TRBV11-3 and TRBJ2-7): EAGVVQSPRYKIIEKKQPVAFWCNPISGHNTLYWYLQNLGQGPELLIRYENEEAVDDSQLPKDRFSAERLKGVDSTLKIQPAELGDSAVYLCASSLEGLYEQYFGPGTRLTVT.

This clonotype has a handful of counts. The chain combines TRBV7-6 with TRBJ2-3; D unclear. The V gene's germline CDR1 is SGHVS and CDR2 FNYEAQ. V lost 4 bases to trimming and J lost 6 bases, with 8 bases between them. The CDR3 loop spans 12 amino acids. The CDR3 sequence is CASSSRWDTQYF. The CDR3 region has the DNA TGTGCCAGCAGCTCCAGGTGGGATACGCAGTATTTT.

The genes are TRBV11-2 and TRBJ1-1; D is possibly TRBD1 (6 bases). The CDR3 runs 14 residues. Between the trimmed V and J ends, which lost 5 bases and 2 bases, there was a span of 12 bases. CDR1 is SGHAT and CDR2 is FQNNGV in the germline V gene. For the CDR3, the DNA is TGTGCCAGCAGCGTGGACAGCCGAAACACTGAAGCTTTCTTT. It is translated as CASSVDSRNTEAFF.

This clonotype was detected only a few times. The V gene is TRBV5-6, the J gene TRBJ2-2, with D hard to call. V shed 3 bases and J shed 4 bases, with 16 bases lying between them. Germline V gene sequence: CDR1 SGHDT, CDR2 YYEEEE. This CDR3 spans 16 amino acids. CDR3 DNA: TGTGCCAGCAGCTGGACGGTAGCTGGGGTCACCGGGGAGCTGTTTTTT. Amino acids: CASSWTVAGVTGELFF.

This clonotype turned up a few times. The genes are TRBV15 and TRBJ1-1; D not certain. There are 13 residues in the CDR3. Trimming shortened V by 4 bases and J by 10 bases, and 16 bases separated the two germline ends. Germline V gene lookup returns CDR1 LNHNV and CDR2 YYDKDF (reference sequence). The CDR3 loop is CATSTQPSGRAFF. The CDR3 nucleotides read TGTGCCACCAGCACCCAACCCTCGGGCAGAGCTTTCTTT.

The CDR3 DNA is TGTGCCAGCAGCATCAGGGGGGTGGGGACCGGGGAGCTGTTTTTT. Encoded protein: CASSIRGVGTGELFF. The chain couples TRBV3-1 to TRBJ2-2, with TRBD1 as a possible D gene (7 bases). Germline V CDR1 and CDR2: LGHDT, YNNKEL (reference sequence). V was clipped by 5 bases and J by 5 bases, with 15 bases between them. The CDR3 runs to 15 residues. Filled out from reference TRBV3-1 and TRBJ2-2, the complete variable domain reads DTAVSQTPKYLVTQMGNDKSIKCEQNLGHDTMYWYKQDSKKFLKIMFSYNNKELIINETVPNRFSPKSPDKAHLNLHINSLELGDSAVYFCASSIRGVGTGELFFGEGSRLTVL.

The sample holds a few counts of this clonotype. The V call is TRBV5-1, the J call TRBJ1-2; a possible D gene is TRBD1 (5 bases). Trimming took off 4 bases at V and 4 bases at J, with 14 bases between the two ends. The V gene's germline CDR1 is SGHRS and CDR2 YFSETQ. This CDR3 has 14 amino acids. The CDR3 nucleotides read TGCGCCAGCAGCCCGGTCCAGGGTGGCTATGGCTACACCTTC. This sequence encodes CASSPVQGGYGYTF.

The gene calls are TRBV18 and TRBJ2-2; no clear D gene. V dropped 8 bases and J dropped 6 bases, with 7 bases sitting between them. From germline, CDR1 is KGHSH and CDR2 LQKENI. The CDR3 consists of 11 residues. CDR3 bases: TGTGCCAGCGATCTCTCCGGGGAGCTGTTTTTT. This codes for CASDLSGELFF.

CDR3 coding DNA: TGTGCCAGCAGTCAAGGGCTAAGGAGCGAAAAACTGTTTTTT. Its protein product is CASSQGLRSEKLFF. The V call is TRBV6-5, the J call TRBJ1-4, with D hard to call. The CDR3 loop spans 14 amino acids. Germline V lookup: CDR1 MNHEY, CDR2 SVGAGI. V was trimmed by 5 bases and J by 8 bases, leaving 15 bases between them.

This clonotype occurred a few times. The chain couples TRBV4-2 to TRBJ2-5; 8 bases line up with TRBD2. The CDR3 sequence is 15 residues long. V lost 2 bases, J lost 3 bases, and 5 bases stayed unmatched. Germline loops: CDR1 LGHNA, CDR2 YNFKEQ. CDR3 coding DNA: TGTGCCAGCAGCCAAATGGTGCGGGGGGAAGAGACCCAGTACTTC. Its protein product is CASSQMVRGEETQYF.

This clonotype was counted many times. The rearrangement joins TRBV12-3 or TRBV12-4 to TRBJ2-3; 8 bases line up with TRBD1. Trimming took 6 bases from V and 4 from J; bases not matched to a gene: 12. The CDR3 is 16 residues long. The chain's CDR3 is CASSSQRTGRADTQYF. The DNA for the CDR3 is TGTGCCAGCAGCTCGCAGAGGACAGGGCGGGCAGATACGCAGTATTTT.

This clonotype was detected a few times. The CDR3: CSAETENTGELFF. CDR3 DNA sequence: TGCAGCGCAGAGACTGAAAACACCGGGGAGCTGTTTTTT. The genes are TRBV29-1 and TRBJ2-2; no firm D call. Germline V gives CDR1 SQVTM, CDR2 ANQGSEA. V shed 7 bases and J shed 2 bases, with 11 bases lying between them. The CDR3 loop spans 13 amino acids.

This chain uses TRBV25-1 with TRBJ2-7; D assignment may be TRBD1 or TRBD2 (5 bases each). Germline-derived CDR1 and CDR2 are MGHDK and SYGVNS. This CDR3 comprises 15 residues. The V end lost 1 base, the J end lost 0 bases, and 10 bases lay between the germline ends. The CDR3 sequence is CASSESGSPSYEQYF. CDR3 DNA: TGTGCCAGCAGTGAATCAGGGAGCCCCTCCTACGAGCAGTACTTC.

This clonotype occurred a few times. DNA of the CDR3: TGCAGTGCTAGTCGGTCGGGGAATGAGCAGTTCTTC. This codes for CSASRSGNEQFF. The V call is TRBV20-1, the J call TRBJ2-1, with D perhaps TRBD2 (5 bases). Germline lookup yields CDR1 DFQATT and CDR2 SNEGSKA (reference sequence). With 3 bases removed from V and 7 bases from J, the gap between germline ends came to 10 bases. There are 12 residues in the CDR3.

This clonotype was picked up a small number of times. J is TRBJ2-3 and V is TRBV24-1, with 7 bases that match TRBD2. J was trimmed by 2 bases and V by 4 bases; bases with no gene match: 5. The germline V gene has CDR1 KGHDR and CDR2 SFDVKD. The CDR3 sequence is 15 residues long. The CDR3 DNA sequence: TGTGCCACCAGTGACCCGGGACTAAACACAGATACGCAGTATTTT. Amino acid sequence: CATSDPGLNTDTQYF.

This clonotype has only a few counts. This chain uses TRBV24-1 with TRBJ2-1; 13 bases map to TRBD2. V trimming: 4 bases; J trimming: 4 bases; junction bases outside the gene matches: 6. The CDR3 totals 17 residues. Looked up from germline, CDR1 is KGHDR and CDR2 is SFDVKD. The CDR3 region is CATSDPGLAGEYNEQFF. The CDR3 DNA reads as TGTGCCACCAGTGACCCCGGACTAGCGGGGGAATACAATGAGCAGTTCTTC.

The genes are TRBV25-1 and TRBJ2-3, with TRBD2 as a possible D gene (6 bases). The V gene lost 6 bases and the J gene lost 2 bases, with 18 bases spanning the gap. This CDR3 comprises 16 residues. Germline values: CDR1 MGHDK, CDR2 SYGVNS. The CDR3 spells CASRSWRGLPTDTQYF. The CDR3 nucleotides are TGTGCCAGCAGATCCTGGCGGGGCCTTCCCACAGATACGCAGTATTTT.

The V gene is TRBV19, the J gene TRBJ1-5; possible D gene TRBD1, 6 bases. The V gene's germline CDR1 is LNHDA and CDR2 SQIVND (reference sequence). The CDR3 consists of 14 residues. V shed 6 bases and J shed 0 bases, with 9 bases lying between them. The CDR3: CASSQGHSNQPQHF. CDR3 bases: TGTGCCAGTAGCCAGGGGCATAGCAATCAGCCCCAGCATTTT.

The chain combines TRBV6-2 or TRBV6-3 with TRBJ1-1, with a tentative D call TRBD1 (5 bases). The V gene lost 5 bases and the J gene lost 0 bases, with 28 bases spanning the gap. This CDR3 has 20 residues. The germline gives CDR1 MNHEY, CDR2 SVGEGT. The CDR3 loop is CASSHPRSQGEGLMNTEAFF. The DNA of the CDR3 is TGTGCCAGCAGTCACCCCCGGTCGCAGGGCGAGGGTTTAATGAACACTGAAGCTTTCTTT.